This T cell receptor (beta chain) emerged from a study of human T cells and chemical hapten exposure. General study results and limits: Expanded TCRs formed significantly more large CDR3 similarity clusters than controls.

Time point noted: patch test 2, 6 weeks after DPC sensitization. This sample's treatment: therapeutic diphenylcyclopropenone sensitization with weekly scalp DPC. Per the germline V gene, CDR1 is SQVTM and CDR2 is ANQGSEA. V was clipped by 8 bases and J by 5 bases, with 11 bases between them. The CDR3 consists of 11 residues. Unique molecular identifiers were attached to individual cDNA molecules during library preparation. One entry per CDR3 protein results from TCRdb running MiXCR on the RACE reads. This table has approximately 95,000 distinct CDR3 sequences, over 9.5% appearing once. This clonotype has a count of ten or more. Its antigen is currently unknown.

The source is a woman between 40 and 50 years old with alopecia areata. Some clones in this sample may be carry-over from other donors' samples. This chain connects TRBV29-1 to TRBJ2-3; D unresolved. The specimen was whole blood, collected in connection with sensitization to the hapten diphenylcyclopropenone (DPC). As DNA, the CDR3 is TGCAGCCAGAACTCGGGAGATACGCAGTATTTT. Protein sequence: CSQNSGDTQYF.